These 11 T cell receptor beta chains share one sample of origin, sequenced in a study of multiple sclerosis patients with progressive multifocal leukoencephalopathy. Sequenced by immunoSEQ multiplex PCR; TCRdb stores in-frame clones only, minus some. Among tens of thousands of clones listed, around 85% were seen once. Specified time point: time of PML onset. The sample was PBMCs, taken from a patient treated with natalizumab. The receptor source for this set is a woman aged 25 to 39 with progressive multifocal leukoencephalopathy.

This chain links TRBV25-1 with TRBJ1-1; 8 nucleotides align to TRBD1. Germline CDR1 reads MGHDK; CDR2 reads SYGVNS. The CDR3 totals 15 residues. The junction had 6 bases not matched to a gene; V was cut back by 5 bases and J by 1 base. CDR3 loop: CASSSPGTGNTEAFF. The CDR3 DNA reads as TGTGCCAGCAGTTCACCCGGGACAGGGAACACTGAAGCTTTCTTT.

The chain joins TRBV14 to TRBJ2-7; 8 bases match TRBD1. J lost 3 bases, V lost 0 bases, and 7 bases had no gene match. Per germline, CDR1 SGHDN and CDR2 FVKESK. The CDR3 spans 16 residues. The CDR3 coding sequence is TGTGCCAGCAGCCAAGATTGGGCCACAGGGGGCTACGAGCAGTACTTC. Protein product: CASSQDWATGGYEQYF.

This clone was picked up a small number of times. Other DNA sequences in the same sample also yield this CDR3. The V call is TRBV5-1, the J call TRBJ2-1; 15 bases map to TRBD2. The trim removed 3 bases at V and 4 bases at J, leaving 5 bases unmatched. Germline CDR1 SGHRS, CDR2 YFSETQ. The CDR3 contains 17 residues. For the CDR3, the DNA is TGCGCCAGCAGCTGGACTAGCGGGAGGGCCGGGTACAATGAGCAGTTCTTC. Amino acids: CASSWTSGRAGYNEQFF.

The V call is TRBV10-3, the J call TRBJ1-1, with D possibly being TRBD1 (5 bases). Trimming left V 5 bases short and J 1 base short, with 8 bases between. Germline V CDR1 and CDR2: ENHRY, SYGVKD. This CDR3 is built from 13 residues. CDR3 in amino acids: CAISPGTNTEAFF. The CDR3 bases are TGTGCCATCAGTCCCGGGACGAACACTGAAGCTTTCTTT.

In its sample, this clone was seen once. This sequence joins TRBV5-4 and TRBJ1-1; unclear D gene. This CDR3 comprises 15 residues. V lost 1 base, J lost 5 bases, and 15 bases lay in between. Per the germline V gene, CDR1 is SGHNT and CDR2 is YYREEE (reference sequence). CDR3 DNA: TGTGCCAGCAGCTTGCTCCGCCTTGGAAGGACTGAAGCTTTCTTT. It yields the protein CASSLLRLGRTEAFF.

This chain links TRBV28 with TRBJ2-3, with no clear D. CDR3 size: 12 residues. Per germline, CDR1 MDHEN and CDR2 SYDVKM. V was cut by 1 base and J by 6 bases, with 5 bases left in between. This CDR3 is CASSLLMDTQYF. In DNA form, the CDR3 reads TGTGCCAGCAGTTTATTGATGGATACGCAGTATTTT.

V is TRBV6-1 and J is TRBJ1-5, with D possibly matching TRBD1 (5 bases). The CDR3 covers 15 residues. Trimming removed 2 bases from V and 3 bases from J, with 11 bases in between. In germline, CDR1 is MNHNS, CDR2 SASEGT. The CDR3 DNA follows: TGTGCCAGCAGTGAAAACTGGGGCTACAATCAGCCCCAGCATTTT. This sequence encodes CASSENWGYNQPQHF.

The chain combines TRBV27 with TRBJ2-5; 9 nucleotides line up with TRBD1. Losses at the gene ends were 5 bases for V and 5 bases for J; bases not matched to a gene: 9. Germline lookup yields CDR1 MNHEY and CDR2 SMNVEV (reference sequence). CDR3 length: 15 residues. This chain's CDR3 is CASSQEADRGETQYF. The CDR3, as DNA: TGTGCCAGCAGTCAGGAAGCGGACAGGGGTGAGACCCAGTACTTC.

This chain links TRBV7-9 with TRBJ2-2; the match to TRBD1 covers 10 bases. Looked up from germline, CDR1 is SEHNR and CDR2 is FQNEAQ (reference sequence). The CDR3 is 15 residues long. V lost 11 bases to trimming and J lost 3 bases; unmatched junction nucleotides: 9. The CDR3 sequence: CASSWDRGDTGELFF. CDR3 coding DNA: TGTGCCTCTTCCTGGGACAGGGGCGACACCGGGGAGCTGTTTTTT.

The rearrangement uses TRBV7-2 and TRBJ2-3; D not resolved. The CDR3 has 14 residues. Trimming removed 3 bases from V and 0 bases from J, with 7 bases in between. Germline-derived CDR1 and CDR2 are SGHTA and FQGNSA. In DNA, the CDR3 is TGTGCCAGCAGCTTTCTCCTTAGCACAGATACGCAGTATTTT. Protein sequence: CASSFLLSTDTQYF.

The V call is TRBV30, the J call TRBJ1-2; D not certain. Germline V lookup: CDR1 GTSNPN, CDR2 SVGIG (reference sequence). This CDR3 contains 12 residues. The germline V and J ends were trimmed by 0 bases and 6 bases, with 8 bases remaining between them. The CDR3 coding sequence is TGTGCCTGGAGTGTATACAGCGATGGCTACACCTTC. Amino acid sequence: CAWSVYSDGYTF.